This TCR beta chain was documented in a study of blood T cell repertoires in COVID-19. Across the whole study: Whether acute or convalescent, the COVID-19 samples came from the United States, Italy and Spain. T cells, B-cell-depleted T cells, or PBMCs provided the cDNA or gDNA that served as material.

The V end lost 10 bases, the J end lost 1 base, and 17 bases lay between the germline ends. The CDR3 is 14 amino acids. In germline, CDR1 is SGHRS, CDR2 YFSETQ. Study processing details: Cell counts per sample came from amplifying reference gene primers. Data came from immunoSEQ multiplex PCR; TCRdb stores just in-frame clones and leaves some out. Clonal size and the V and J genes are those of that table, whereas D and trimming came from the DNA. The sample carries roughly 60,000 clones, around 80% recorded once. Sequencing was done on a sample of peripheral blood. The V gene is TRBV5-1, the J gene TRBJ1-1; possible D gene TRBD1, 6 bases. This receptor was taken from a woman aged 60-70 years with acute or convalescent COVID-19. The CDR3 bases are TGCGCCCGCCGGGGGGGGCTGGGGAACACTGAAGCTTTCTTT. It encodes CARRGGLGNTEAFF.